A selection of T cell receptor beta chains follows, all from one sample in a study of shared clonotypes between healthy human individuals. Sequencing used immunoSEQ multiplex PCR; TCRdb keeps in-frame clones, though not all of them. Of under 850,000 clones in the sample, almost 95% are singletons; the top ten hold approximately 25%. Sequenced input: naive CD8+ T cells sorted from blood. The receptors derive from a young man in good health. The CDR3 runs from the conserved cysteine through the conserved F or W. D genes are given only for firm matches. Some rows mark clone size as missing; the rest say once, few, many or name a class of expanded clone.

TRBV7-7	.	.	TRBJ2-5	TGTGCTAGCAGCTTATCACTTTCGGTAGGGGAGACCCAGTACTTC	CASSLSLSVGETQYF
TRBV14	.	.	TRBJ1-3	TGTGCCAGCAGCCGCCGCGGAGGAAACACCATATATTTT	CASSRRGGNTIYF
TRBV7-8	.	.	TRBJ2-1	TGTGCCAGCAGCTTAGCGTCGGTTTTAAGCTCCTACAATGAGCAGTTCTTC	CASSLASVLSSYNEQFF
TRBV29-1	.	.	TRBJ2-1	TGCAGCGTTGAAAAGTGGGAGGAGGGTTACAATGAGCAGTTCTTC	CSVEKWEEGYNEQFF
TRBV10-3	.	.	TRBJ1-2	TGTGCCATCAGTGAGGGTCAGGACTCTAACTATGGCTACACCTTC	CAISEGQDSNYGYTF
TRBV7-9	.	.	TRBJ1-1	TGTGCCAGCAGCTTAGGAACTGACGCTTTCTTT	CASSLGTDAFF
TRBV27	TRBD2	.	TRBJ2-7	TGTGCCAGCAGTTTCGTAGCGGGTGTCGCCTACGAGCAGTACTTC	CASSFVAGVAYEQYF
TRBV5-1	TRBD1	.	TRBJ2-2	TGCGCCAGCAGCTACCCGGGACAGGGGGTTCTACGGAACACCGGGGAGCTGTTTTTT	CASSYPGQGVLRNTGELFF
TRBV7-8	.	.	TRBJ2-7	TGTGCCAGCAGCTTATTTGGGCAGGCCTACGAGCAGTACTTC	CASSLFGQAYEQYF
TRBV29-1	.	.	TRBJ2-5	TGCAGCGTTCCTCCAGGGGGGTACCAAGAGACCCAGTACTTC	CSVPPGGYQETQYF
TRBV5-1	TRBD2	once	TRBJ2-3	TGCGCCAGCAGCTTGAGAGGCGGGAGCGACATGACCGGAGATACGCAGTATTTT	CASSLRGGSDMTGDTQYF
TRBV11-2	.	.	TRBJ1-1	TGTGCCAGCAGCTTAGTTGGAGGAATTGAAGCTTTCTTT	CASSLVGGIEAFF
TRBV10-2	.	.	TRBJ2-2	TGCGCCAGCATAGGTCAGGGTTTTGGGGAGCTGTTTTTT	CASIGQGFGELFF
TRBV19	TRBD2	.	TRBJ2-1	TGTGCCAGTAGTATAGGTGGGAGGGCCTACAATGAGCAGTTCTTC	CASSIGGRAYNEQFF
TRBV7-9	TRBD2	.	TRBJ2-7	TGTGCCAGCAGCCCCCTAGCGGGAGGCTACGAGCAGTACTTC	CASSPLAGGYEQYF
TRBV27	.	.	TRBJ2-1	TGTGCCAGCTCCAGGGGAACAGGGACGTATGAGCAGTTCTTC	CASSRGTGTYEQFF
TRBV19	.	.	TRBJ1-1	TGTGCCAGTAGTACTGGTACGGCCACTGAAGCTTTCTTT	CASSTGTATEAFF
TRBV6-6	.	.	TRBJ2-7	TGTGCCAGCAGTTACGTAAAAGCCTCCTACGAGCAGTACTTC	CASSYVKASYEQYF
TRBV4-1	TRBD2	.	TRBJ2-7	TGCGCCAGCAGCCAATTCTTTTCTAGCGGGAACTCCTACGAGCAGTACTTC	CASSQFFSSGNSYEQYF
TRBV27	.	few	TRBJ2-1	TGTGCCAGCAGTACTACAGGTTACAATGAGCAGTTCTTC	CASSTTGYNEQFF
TRBV7-9	.	.	TRBJ2-1	TGTGCCAGCAGCCTGGAAACCTACAATGAGCAGTTCTTC	CASSLETYNEQFF
TRBV5-6	.	.	TRBJ2-3	TGTGCCAGCAGCTGGGAGTCCACAGATACGCAGTATTTT	CASSWESTDTQYF
TRBV7-9	.	.	TRBJ2-1	TGTGCCAGCTCCCGGGGGTGGGGGAGCTCCTACAATGAGCAGTTCTTC	CASSRGWGSSYNEQFF
TRBV10-1	.	.	TRBJ2-3	TGCGCCAGCAGTGAGGAGTCGCGGGGCACAGATACGCAGTATTTT	CASSEESRGTDTQYF
TRBV5-1	.	.	TRBJ2-5	TGCGCCAGCAGCTTGGAACAGGGGGGGCGAAAGACCCAGTACTTC	CASSLEQGGRKTQYF
TRBV27	TRBD1	.	TRBJ1-5	TGTGCCAGCGGATGGGGGACAGGGGGGCAGCCCCAGCATTTT	CASGWGTGGQPQHF
TRBV27	.	.	TRBJ2-7	TGTGCCAGCAGTTTATGGCAGGCAAGCTCCTACGAGCAGTACTTC	CASSLWQASSYEQYF
TRBV20-1	.	.	TRBJ1-3	TGCAGTGCCACCTACGGAAACACCATATATTTT	CSATYGNTIYF
TRBV6-5	.	.	TRBJ2-1	TGTGCCAGCAGTTACGGCCCGGGAAGTGGGAATGAGCAGTTCTTC	CASSYGPGSGNEQFF
TRBV7-8	.	.	TRBJ1-4	TGTGCCAGCAGCGGACCGGGGTTTAGGGAAAAACTGTTTTTT	CASSGPGFREKLFF